This T cell receptor beta chain was sequenced in a study of blood T cell repertoires in COVID-19. The overall study: Sources were T cells, B-cell-depleted T cells, or PBMCs; the material itself was cDNA or gDNA.

Concerning this clone itself: This CDR3 is also generated by other DNA sequences in the sample.

Original analysis: Reference gene primer amplification in the assay estimated nucleated cell counts. TCRdb's table, derived via immunoSEQ multiplex PCR, lists solely in-frame clones and lacks some. The V and J calls and clone size were taken over from that table, and D and trimming were inferred from the DNA. The sample has about 670,000 clones; approximately 90% are singletons. Deletions cut 4 bases from V and 1 base from J, with 10 bases between. Germline CDR1 and CDR2: ENHRY and SYGVKD. This CDR3 contains 14 residues. The rearrangement joins TRBV10-3 to TRBJ1-1, with D tentatively TRBD1 (5 bases). The receptor was isolated from a woman between 18 and 29 years old with acute or convalescent COVID-19. The specimen was peripheral blood. CDR3: CAISGAGGNTEAFF. CDR3 DNA sequence: TGTGCCATCAGTGGAGCCGGGGGGAACACTGAAGCTTTCTTT.